The 18 T cell receptor beta chains in this list originate from one sample, sequenced in a study of regulatory T cells in long-lasting Graves disease. Stated time point: newly diagnosed GD, antithyroid drugs for less than 3 months. PBMC-extracted RNA yielded the TCR library. Relying on iRepertoire HTBI primers and Arm-PCR of CDR3 regions, the team built TCR beta libraries. TCRdb passed the multiplex PCR reads through MiXCR, listing each CDR3 protein once. The sample comprises around 500,000 distinct CDR3 sequences, roughly 13% of which are singletons, and 10% rests with the top ten. The same specimen was also included in a second study, on T cells in Graves' hyperthyroidism and ophthalmopathy.

The sample consisted of peripheral blood mononuclear cells (PBMCs), taken at new diagnosis, from a patient treated with antithyroid drugs. The receptors were gathered from a man aged 25-40 years with Graves disease.

For this clonotype: This clone may be a read error of a much larger clone one base away. The genes are TRBV3-1 and TRBJ2-7; D perhaps matches TRBD2 (5 bases). Germline V gene data show CDR1 as LGHDT and CDR2 as YNNKEL (reference sequence). CDR3 size: 15 residues. CDR3 nucleotide sequence: TGTGCCGGCAGCCCGCGGACTTGGAGAGCCTACGAGCAGTACTTC. Protein: CAGSPRTWRAYEQYF.

Many counts were recorded for this clonotype. The chain joins TRBV7-9 to TRBJ2-3, with D uncertain. Germline lookup yields CDR1 SEHNR and CDR2 FQNEAQ (reference sequence). CDR3 length equals 14 residues. Trimming took 5 bases from V and 1 from J, leaving 10 bases between them. The CDR3 nucleotides read TGTGCCAGCAGCCCGACACTACGCACAGATACGCAGTATTTT. It translates to CASSPTLRTDTQYF. Combining the CDR3 with reference TRBV7-9 and TRBJ2-3 gives the whole variable domain DTGVSQNPRHKITKRGQNVTFRCDPISEHNRLYWYRQTLGQGPEFLTYFQNEAQLEKSRLLSDRFSAERPKGSFSTLEIQRTEQGDSAMYLCASSPTLRTDTQYFGPGTRLTVL.

This rearrangement joins TRBV10-3 to TRBJ2-1; D is unresolved. Trimming took off 2 bases at V and 6 bases at J, with 14 bases between the two ends. The CDR3 runs to 15 residues. CDR1 and CDR2 (germline): ENHRY, SYGVKD. The DNA of the CDR3 is TGTGCCATCAGTGAGGTGTTAGATTGGGCCAATGAGCAGTTCTTC. This encodes CAISEVLDWANEQFF.

This clonotype came up a few times. V gene TRBV9 combines with J gene TRBJ2-1; weak D call: TRBD1 (6 bases). The CDR3 runs 17 residues. CDR1 SGDLS and CDR2 YYNGEE come from the germline V gene. Trimming stripped 0 bases from V and 8 bases from J, with 21 bases between. The CDR3 loop reads CASSVDPRPRTAHEQFF. DNA for the CDR3: TGTGCCAGCAGCGTAGACCCCCGACCTAGGACAGCCCATGAGCAGTTCTTC.

The rearrangement joins TRBV27 to TRBJ2-6; TRBD1 aligns across 7 bases. The trim removed 3 bases at V and 2 bases at J, leaving 4 bases unmatched. Germline CDR1 and CDR2: MNHEY and SMNVEV (reference sequence). CDR3 length: 16 residues. CDR3 nucleotides: TGTGCCAGCAGTTTCGACAGGGCTCCTGGGGCCAACGTCCTGACTTTC. Translation: CASSFDRAPGANVLTF. Supplemented by reference TRBV27 and TRBJ2-6, the full variable domain reads EAQVTQNPRYLITVTGKKLTVTCSQNMNHEYMSWYRQDPGLGLRQIYYSMNVEVTDKGDVPEGYKVSRKEKRNFPLILESPSPNQTSLYFCASSFDRAPGANVLTFGAGSRLTVL.

V gene TRBV29-1 combines with J gene TRBJ1-4; 7 nucleotides align to TRBD1. The germline gives CDR1 SQVTM, CDR2 ANQGSEA. J was trimmed by 7 bases and V by 4 bases; bases with no gene match: 6. The CDR3 is 13 amino acids. The CDR3 loop is CSVATGSGEKLFF. The DNA of the CDR3 is TGCAGCGTTGCGACAGGGTCGGGTGAAAAACTGTTTTTT.

This clonotype was found many times. The gene calls are TRBV5-1 and TRBJ2-3; no definite D call. There are 15 residues in the CDR3. The germline gives CDR1 SGHRS, CDR2 YFSETQ. Trimming removed 1 base from V and 2 bases from J, with 11 bases in between. This chain's CDR3 is CASSLRVDSTDTQYF. The CDR3 region has the DNA TGCGCCAGCAGCTTGAGGGTGGATTCCACAGATACGCAGTATTTT.

This clonotype was recorded at least ten times. A read error may produce the germline difference seen at one junction end. V gene TRBV5-1 combines with J gene TRBJ1-5; 7 bases fit TRBD1. This CDR3 comprises 15 residues. The germline V gene encodes CDR1 SGHRS and CDR2 YFSETQ. DNA of the CDR3: TGTGCCAGCAGTTTTACAGGGGATAGCAATCAGCCCCAGCATTTT. It specifies CASSFTGDSNQPQHF.

This clonotype was observed at least ten times. V gene TRBV3-1 combines with J gene TRBJ2-1; 9 bases are shared with TRBD2. Germline CDR1 and CDR2: LGHDT and YNNKEL (reference sequence). The CDR3 is 15 residues long. Trimming at V came to 4 bases and at J to 6 bases, leaving 7 bases not matched to a gene. CDR3: CASSLAGAKSNEQFF. Written as DNA, the CDR3 is TGTGCCAGCAGCCTAGCGGGAGCTAAGTCCAATGAGCAGTTCTTC.

This clonotype was counted between two and nine times. The V and J genes are TRBV29-1 and TRBJ2-1, with D unclear. The CDR3 runs 15 residues. V lost 3 bases and J 4 bases, leaving 16 bases between the germline ends. From germline, CDR1 is SQVTM and CDR2 ANQGSEA. Written as DNA, the CDR3 is TGCAGCGTTGACGGGCGACGGACCTCTTACAATGAGCAGTTCTTC. It codes for CSVDGRRTSYNEQFF.

This clonotype was detected only a few times. This rearrangement joins TRBV19 to TRBJ1-1, with 8 bases identical to TRBD1. In germline, CDR1 is LNHDA, CDR2 SQIVND (reference sequence). The CDR3 totals 13 residues. J gave up 11 bases and V 5 bases, and 10 bases lay outside the gene matches. CDR3 bases: TGTGCCAGTAGTGGGGGACAGGCGCTGACGGCTTTCTTT. Encoded protein: CASSGGQALTAFF.

The rearrangement joins TRBV19 to TRBJ2-1, with D perhaps matching TRBD2 (5 bases). Germline lookup yields CDR1 LNHDA and CDR2 SQIVND (reference sequence). Trimming removed 6 bases from V and 7 bases from J, with 22 bases in between. This CDR3 has 16 amino acids. DNA for the CDR3: TGTGCCAGTAGATCCCCCGTGGGTCGACCGGGGAATGAGCAGTTCTTC. Translated: CASRSPVGRPGNEQFF.

The table lists this clonotype with many counts. The rearrangement links TRBV7-9 to TRBJ2-5, with D possibly matching TRBD1 (6 bases). Germline V lookup: CDR1 SEHNR, CDR2 FQNEAQ (reference sequence). V was pared by 1 base and J by 4 bases, with 10 bases between. There are 14 residues in the CDR3. In DNA, the CDR3 is TGTGCCAGCAGCTTAGACAGGGAGCGAGAGACCCAGTACTTC. It codes for CASSLDRERETQYF.

Many counts were recorded for this clonotype. V gene TRBV27 combines with J gene TRBJ2-1, with 10 bases matching TRBD2. Per germline, CDR1 MNHEY and CDR2 SMNVEV (reference sequence). Trimming took 5 bases from V and 5 from J; bases not matched to a gene: 27. The CDR3 is made up of 22 amino acids. The chain's CDR3 is CASSPTADLVGGLAERDNEQFF. The CDR3 DNA sequence: TGTGCCAGCAGTCCAACCGCCGACCTAGTTGGAGGACTAGCGGAGCGGGACAATGAGCAGTTCTTC.

This chain connects TRBV28 to TRBJ2-5; 7 bases align to TRBD1. The V and J ends lost 6 bases and 5 bases, in that order; junction bases with no gene match: 15. Per the germline V gene, CDR1 is MDHEN and CDR2 is SYDVKM. The CDR3 loop spans 16 amino acids. The CDR3 nucleotides read TGTGCCAGCAGGTCACAGGGGAACAGTTGGTGGGAGACCCAGTACTTC. Translating gives CASRSQGNSWWETQYF. Using reference TRBV28 and TRBJ2-5 for the parts outside the CDR3, the full variable domain is DVKVTQSSRYLVKRTGEKVFLECVQDMDHENMFWYRQDPGLGLRLIYFSYDVKMKEKGDIPEGYSVSREKKERFSLILESASTNQTSMYLCASRSQGNSWWETQYFGPGTRLLVL.

The chain joins TRBV6-9 to TRBJ2-7, with D maybe TRBD2 (6 bases). There are 14 residues in the CDR3. The V and J ends lost 4 bases and 5 bases respectively, with 15 bases between them. In germline, CDR1 is MNHGY, CDR2 SVAAGI. CDR3 bases: TGTGCCAGCAGTTTACTGGGGGGTTGGGACGAGCAGTACTTC. It is translated as CASSLLGGWDEQYF.

The V gene is TRBV18, the J gene TRBJ1-2; unclear D gene. The CDR3 runs 13 residues. The germline V and J ends were trimmed by 2 bases and 8 bases, with 12 bases remaining between them. Germline CDR1 reads KGHSH; CDR2 reads LQKENI. In DNA, the CDR3 is TGTGCCAGCTCACCAGACGGACCGGAGGGCTACACCTTC. It encodes CASSPDGPEGYTF.

There are many counts of this clonotype. The chain combines TRBV20-1 with TRBJ1-1, with D possibly TRBD1 on 5 matching bases. The length of the CDR3 is 12 residues. The germline V gene has CDR1 DFQATT and CDR2 SNEGSKA (reference sequence). Trimming took 3 bases from V and 5 from J, leaving 10 bases between them. The CDR3: CSARPWGTEAFF. The DNA for the CDR3 is TGCAGTGCTAGGCCCTGGGGGACTGAAGCTTTCTTT.